This T cell receptor (beta chain) derives from a study of STAT5B mutations in CD4+ large granular lymphocyte leukemia. Whole-study findings and limits: 8/27 top patient clones versus 2/35 control clones were TRBV06-family.

The CDR3 has 17 amino acids. The J segment lost 7 bases and the V segment lost 6 bases, leaving 13 bases of the junction unmatched. The germline gives CDR1 SGHNT, CDR2 YYREEE (reference sequence). Here immunoSEQ multiplex PCR was the method, and the copy in TCRdb shows in-frame clones only, minus some. The sample consists of 25,000 to 35,000 clones, 78% of them appearing once. This clone was recorded a few times. Its cognate antigen is unknown. The chain uses TRBV5-4 and TRBJ2-2, with TRBD2 matching over 12 bases. This clonotype was sampled from a human donor in good health. Material: CD4+ T cells from blood buffy coats. CDR3 protein: CASTPSSSGGGGGELFF. DNA for the CDR3: TGTGCCAGCACCCCATCATCTAGCGGGGGGGGTGGCGGGGAGCTGTTTTTT.